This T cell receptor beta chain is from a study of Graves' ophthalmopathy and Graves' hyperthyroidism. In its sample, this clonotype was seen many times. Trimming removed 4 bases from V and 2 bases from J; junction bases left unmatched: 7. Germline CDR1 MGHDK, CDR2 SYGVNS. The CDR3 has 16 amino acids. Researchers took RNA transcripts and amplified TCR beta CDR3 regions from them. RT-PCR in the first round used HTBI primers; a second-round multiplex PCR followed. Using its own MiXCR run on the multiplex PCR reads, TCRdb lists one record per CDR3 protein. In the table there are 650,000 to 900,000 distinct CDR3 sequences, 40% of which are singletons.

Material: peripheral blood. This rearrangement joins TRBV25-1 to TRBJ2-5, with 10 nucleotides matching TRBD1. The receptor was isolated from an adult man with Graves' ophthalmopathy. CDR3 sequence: CASSAGTGAKQETQYF. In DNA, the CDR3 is TGTGCCAGCAGTGCCGGGACAGGGGCGAAACAAGAGACCCAGTACTTC.